This T cell receptor (beta chain) was identified in a study of cytomegalovirus exposure and HLA in healthy donors. TCRdb's copy holds only in-frame clones and misses some; the assay was immunoSEQ multiplex PCR. The table lists a few hundred thousand clones, 65% to 90% of them singletons. Findings and caveats of the study: The listing of roughly 160 TCR beta chains classed them as cytomegalovirus-associated. With high specificity and sensitivity, the classifier reportedly diagnosed cytomegalovirus status. The tendency of first-cohort TCR clusters to co-occur in the roughly 120 validation repertoires was the finding of a later analysis.

The donors were members of the validation cohort, which comprised 120 subjects and was separate from the first cohort of about 700 subjects. The germline V gene encodes CDR1 LNHDA and CDR2 SQIVND (reference sequence). After removal of 4 bases from V and 4 bases from J, the junction contained 5 bases not matched to a gene. This CDR3 has 14 amino acids. Comments on this clone: The antigen is unknown.

This sequence originates from a woman in her late teens or twenties in good health and CMV-seronegative. Sequencing input: PBMCs. J is TRBJ1-2 and V is TRBV19; 8 bases align to TRBD1. The CDR3 region has the DNA TGTGCCAGTAGTACAGGGGGCAGGAGCTATGGCTACACCTTC. It yields the protein CASSTGGRSYGYTF.